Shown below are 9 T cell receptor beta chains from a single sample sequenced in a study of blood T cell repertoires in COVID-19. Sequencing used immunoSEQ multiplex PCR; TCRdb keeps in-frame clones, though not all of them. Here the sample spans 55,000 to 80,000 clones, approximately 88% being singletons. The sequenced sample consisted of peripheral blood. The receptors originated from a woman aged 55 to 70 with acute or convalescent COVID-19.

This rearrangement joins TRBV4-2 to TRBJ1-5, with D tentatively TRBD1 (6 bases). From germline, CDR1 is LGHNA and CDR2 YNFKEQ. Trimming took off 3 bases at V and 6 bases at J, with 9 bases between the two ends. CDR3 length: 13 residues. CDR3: CASSQDSTQPQHF. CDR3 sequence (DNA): TGTGCCAGCAGCCAGGACAGTACTCAGCCCCAGCATTTT.

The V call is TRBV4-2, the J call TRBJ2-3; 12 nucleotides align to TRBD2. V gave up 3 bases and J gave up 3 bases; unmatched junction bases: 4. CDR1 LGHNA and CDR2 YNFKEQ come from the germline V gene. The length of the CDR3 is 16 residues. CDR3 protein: CASSQELAGGTDTQYF. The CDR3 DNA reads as TGTGCCAGCAGCCAGGAACTAGCGGGAGGAACAGATACGCAGTATTTT.

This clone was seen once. CDR3 DNA sequence: TGCGCCAGCAGTGCCGACAGTATGTTGGCCGAGCAGTACGTC. Its protein product is CASSADSMLAEQYV. The chain couples TRBV10-1 to TRBJ2-7, with a weak D call TRBD1 (5 bases). The CDR3 length is 14 residues. Germline CDR1 WNHNN, CDR2 SYGVQD (reference sequence). The ends were cut back, 4 bases at V and 6 bases at J, with 16 bases in the middle.

CDR3 residues: CASRREGNYNSPLHF. The CDR3 DNA reads as TGTGCCAGCAGACGGGAGGGAAACTATAATTCACCCCTCCACTTT. The V gene is TRBV6-5, the J gene TRBJ1-6, with D hard to call. The V gene lost 6 bases and the J gene lost 3 bases, with 12 bases spanning the gap. The CDR3 is 15 amino acids. CDR1 and CDR2 from the germline V gene are MNHEY and SVGAGI.

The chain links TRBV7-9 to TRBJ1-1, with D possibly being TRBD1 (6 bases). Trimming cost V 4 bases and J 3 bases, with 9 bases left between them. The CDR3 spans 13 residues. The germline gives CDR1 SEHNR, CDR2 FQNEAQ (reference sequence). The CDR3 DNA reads TGTGCCAGCAGCTCAGGGGATTACACTGAAGCTTTCTTT. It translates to CASSSGDYTEAFF.

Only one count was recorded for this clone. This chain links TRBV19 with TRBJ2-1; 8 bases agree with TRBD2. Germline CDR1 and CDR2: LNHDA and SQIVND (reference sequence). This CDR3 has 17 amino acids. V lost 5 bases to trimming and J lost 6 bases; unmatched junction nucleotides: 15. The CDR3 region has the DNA TGTGCCAGTAGTCCTTCCTTAGCGGGAAAAGGCATCAATGAGCAGTTCTTC. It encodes CASSPSLAGKGINEQFF.

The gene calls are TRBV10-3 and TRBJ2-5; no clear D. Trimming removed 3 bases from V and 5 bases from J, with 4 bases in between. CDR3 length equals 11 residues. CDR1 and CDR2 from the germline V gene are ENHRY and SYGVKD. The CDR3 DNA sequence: TGTGCCATCAGTGATGCGGAGACCCAGTACTTC. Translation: CAISDAETQYF.

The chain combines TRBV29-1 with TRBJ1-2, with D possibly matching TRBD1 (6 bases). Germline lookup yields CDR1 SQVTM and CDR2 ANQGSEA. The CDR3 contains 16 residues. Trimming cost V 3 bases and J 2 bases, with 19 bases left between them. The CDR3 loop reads CSVDNPPGRGNYGYTF. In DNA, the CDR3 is TGCAGCGTTGATAACCCACCGGGAAGGGGGAACTATGGCTACACCTTC.

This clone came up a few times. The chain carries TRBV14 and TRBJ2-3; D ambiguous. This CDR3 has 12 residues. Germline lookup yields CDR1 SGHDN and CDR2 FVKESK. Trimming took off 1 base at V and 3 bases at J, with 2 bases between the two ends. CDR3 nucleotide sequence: TGTGCCAGCAGCCAAGTAACAGATACGCAGTATTTT. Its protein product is CASSQVTDTQYF.